Below, 9 T cell receptor beta chains from the same sample are listed, as sequenced in a study of response to subunit inactivated influenza vaccine. TCRdb fed the RT-PCR reads into MiXCR, producing one record per CDR3 protein. The data show a few hundred thousand distinct CDR3 sequences, with roughly 7.6% seen just once and under 15% held by the top ten. The sequences come from PBMCs from blood, collected about 24 months after vaccination. These receptors originate from a man between 50 and 70 years old who received an inactivated influenza vaccine.

This clonotype was counted many times. The chain joins TRBV3-1 to TRBJ2-2; 10 nucleotides line up with TRBD1. The length of the CDR3 is 15 residues. In germline, CDR1 is LGHDT, CDR2 YNNKEL (reference sequence). Unmatched junction bases numbered 4, after V lost 3 bases and J lost 6 bases. The DNA of the CDR3 is TGTGCCAGCAGCCAGACGGGACAGGGGTCCGGGGAGCTGTTTTTT. Its protein product is CASSQTGQGSGELFF.

This clonotype came up a few times. The chain uses TRBV7-9 and TRBJ1-5; a possible D gene is TRBD1 (5 bases). V was cut by 4 bases and J by 3 bases, with 13 bases left in between. Germline loops: CDR1 SEHNR, CDR2 FQNEAQ (reference sequence). The CDR3 covers 15 residues. The CDR3 region has the DNA TGTGCCAGCAGCTCAACCCGGGACTTCAATCAGCCCCAGCATTTT. It yields the protein CASSSTRDFNQPQHF.

V and J are TRBV12-3 or TRBV12-4 and TRBJ2-1; weak D call: TRBD1 (5 bases). The CDR3 is 18 amino acids. The ends were cut back, 5 bases at V and 0 bases at J, with 20 bases in the middle. This CDR3 reads CASSLRGRVYPSYNEQFF. The DNA for the CDR3 is TGTGCCAGCAGTCTTAGGGGCAGGGTATATCCCTCCTACAATGAGCAGTTCTTC.

This clonotype has ten or more counts. The chain couples TRBV4-1 to TRBJ1-2; D may be TRBD1 (5 bases). The V and J ends lost 1 base and 4 bases respectively, with 19 bases between them. The germline gives CDR1 MGHRA, CDR2 YSYEKL. The CDR3 has 17 residues. The CDR3 protein is CASSQVVIQGIRYGYTF. CDR3 DNA: TGCGCCAGCAGCCAAGTTGTGATTCAGGGTATACGCTATGGCTACACCTTC.

The rearrangement links TRBV4-2 to TRBJ2-1; D unresolved. The CDR3 consists of 16 residues. Germline V gene sequence: CDR1 LGHNA, CDR2 YNFKEQ. Deletions cut 0 bases from V and 0 bases from J, with 9 bases between. CDR3 amino acids: CASSQESAVSYNEQFF. The CDR3 DNA reads TGTGCCAGCAGCCAAGAGAGCGCGGTCTCCTACAATGAGCAGTTCTTC.

The chain is built from TRBV5-1 and TRBJ2-7, with 12 bases fitting TRBD1. J gave up 5 bases and V 5 bases, and 11 bases lay outside the gene matches. The CDR3 is 16 amino acids. Germline V CDR1 and CDR2: SGHRS, YFSETQ. DNA of the CDR3: TGCGCCAGCAGAGCCAGTGGGACAGGGGGCTTAGACGAGCAGTACTTC. This encodes CASRASGTGGLDEQYF.

This clonotype appeared many times. The chain combines TRBV10-3 with TRBJ2-7; TRBD1 matches 10 bases. With 0 bases clipped from V and 0 bases from J, the junction kept 5 bases outside the gene matches. CDR1 is ENHRY, CDR2 SYGVKD, per germline. The CDR3 sequence is 17 residues long. In DNA, the CDR3 is TGTGCCATCAGTGAGTCAGGGACAGGGGTTAGCTCCTACGAGCAGTACTTC. Translation: CAISESGTGVSSYEQYF.

This clonotype was seen at least ten times. The CDR3 DNA sequence: TGTGCCAGCAGCTTAGGTGGCCGAGGGGCCGAGCAGTACTTC. Encoded protein: CASSLGGRGAEQYF. The chain recombines TRBV7-6 with TRBJ2-7; tentatively, D is TRBD1 or TRBD2 (5 bases each). Germline V gene data show CDR1 as SGHVS and CDR2 as FNYEAQ. The CDR3 loop spans 14 amino acids. Deletions cut 1 base from V and 6 bases from J, with 13 bases between.

This clonotype came up many times. This chain uses TRBV5-1 with TRBJ2-3, with TRBD2 identical over 7 bases. Germline V lookup: CDR1 SGHRS, CDR2 YFSETQ. This CDR3 has 16 amino acids. The junction had 8 bases not matched to a gene; V was cut back by 4 bases and J by 0 bases. The CDR3 sequence is CASSTHTSESTDTQYF. The CDR3 DNA follows: TGCGCCAGCAGCACCCACACTAGCGAAAGCACAGATACGCAGTATTTT. The full variable domain, its missing parts supplied by reference TRBV5-1 and TRBJ2-3, is KAGVTQTPRYLIKTRGQQVTLSCSPISGHRSVSWYQQTPGQGLQFLFEYFSETQRNKGNFPGRFSGRQFSNSRSEMNVSTLELGDSALYLCASSTHTSESTDTQYFGPGTRLTVL.